This T cell receptor beta chain was observed in a study of cytotoxic CD8 clonotypes in ibrutinib-treated CLL. Overall study findings and caveats: There were differences in sampling times between sustained-remission and progressing patients.

Of note for this clone: Its cognate antigen is unknown.

Produced via immunoSEQ multiplex PCR; TCRdb's table is partial and in-frame only. This repertoire shows 200,000 or so clones, just over 70% found once; its top ten account for about 6.4%. Trimming removed 3 bases at V and 4 bases at J, with 11 bases between. Germline V gives CDR1 SNHLY, CDR2 FYNNEI. The CDR3 totals 14 residues. The chain carries TRBV2 and TRBJ2-3, with D perhaps matching TRBD1 (5 bases). The sequence derives from a human donor with chronic lymphocytic leukemia. The specimen comprised PBMCs, sampled after 12 months of ibrutinib treatment. Here the CDR3 reads CASSEEIRADTQYF. DNA for the CDR3: TGTGCCAGCAGTGAGGAAATCAGGGCAGATACGCAGTATTTT.